One and the same sample provided the 14 T cell receptor beta chains below, sequenced in a study of beta chain features in type 1 diabetes. Study-wide results and limits: Researchers report that Type 1 diabetes patients had moderately but significantly shorter TCRB CDR3s across all four CD4+ subsets.

Since all of the isolated RNA was reverse transcribed, expressed TCRB transcripts were what got sequenced. The assay was immunoSEQ multiplex PCR, and TCRdb's table has in-frame clones only and misses some. The table includes hundreds of thousands of clones, 7% to 10% detected once. The antigens these receptors bind are not known. The specimen was central memory CD4+ T cells from blood. Source of these receptors: a man aged 25-40 years with type 1 diabetes.

This clone was seen only a few times. The chain carries TRBV11-2 and TRBJ2-3, with 7 bases aligning to TRBD1. Unmatched junction bases numbered 4, after V lost 0 bases and J lost 1 base. The CDR3 consists of 16 residues. Germline values: CDR1 SGHAT, CDR2 FQNNGV. The CDR3 reads CASSLDEGAGTDTQYF. Written as DNA, the CDR3 is TGTGCCAGCAGCTTAGATGAGGGGGCCGGCACAGATACGCAGTATTTT.

This clone was seen ten or more times. The V gene is TRBV7-2, the J gene TRBJ1-3; D unresolved. Trimming left V 5 bases short and J 2 bases short, with 13 bases between. The CDR3 consists of 15 residues. Germline lookup yields CDR1 SGHTA and CDR2 FQGNSA. This CDR3 is CASSLLIGAGNTIYF. CDR3 DNA: TGTGCCAGCAGCCTACTAATTGGAGCTGGAAACACCATATATTTT.

Comment on this clone: The sample contains more than one DNA sequence encoding this CDR3. The J gene is TRBJ1-5, the V gene TRBV30; D gene unclear. In germline, CDR1 is GTSNPN, CDR2 SVGIG (reference sequence). V was shortened by 5 bases and J by 0 bases, with 8 bases between the two germline ends. This CDR3 spans 13 amino acids. Here the CDR3 reads CAWSGDSNQPQHF. Here the CDR3 DNA reads TGTGCCTGGTCCGGAGATAGCAATCAGCCCCAGCATTTT.

The chain has TRBV30 and TRBJ1-4, with TRBD1 as a possible D gene (6 bases). The V gene's germline CDR1 is GTSNPN and CDR2 SVGIG (reference sequence). Trimming cost V 3 bases and J 8 bases, with 22 bases left between them. The CDR3 runs 16 residues. The CDR3 sequence is CAWRAAPDRPGEKLFF. Written as DNA, the CDR3 is TGTGCCTGGAGAGCCGCACCTGACAGGCCGGGGGAAAAACTGTTTTTT.

This clone appeared many times. This chain connects TRBV7-9 to TRBJ2-7; no firm D call. Germline V gene sequence: CDR1 SEHNR, CDR2 FQNEAQ (reference sequence). The CDR3 contains 14 residues. Trimming took 1 base from V and 3 from J, leaving 10 bases between them. The CDR3 DNA follows: TGTGCCAGCAGCTTAGTGCCTGGATTCTACGAGCAGTACTTC. It codes for CASSLVPGFYEQYF.

This clone appeared many times. This chain links TRBV7-9 with TRBJ2-1, with a weak D call TRBD2 (5 bases). Germline loops: CDR1 SEHNR, CDR2 FQNEAQ (reference sequence). Trimming took 5 bases from V and 10 from J, leaving 9 bases between them. The CDR3 runs 11 residues. This CDR3 reads CASSEGVEQFF. The CDR3 region has the DNA TGTGCCAGCAGCGAGGGTGTCGAGCAGTTCTTC.

This sequence joins TRBV7-2 and TRBJ2-7, with 8 bases lining up with TRBD1. The V and J ends lost 1 base and 2 bases, in that order; junction bases with no gene match: 7. CDR3 length: 16 residues. Germline V gives CDR1 SGHTA, CDR2 FQGNSA. CDR3 loop: CASSLGNGQGPYEQYF. CDR3 nucleotide sequence: TGTGCCAGCAGCTTAGGAAATGGACAGGGTCCCTACGAGCAGTACTTC.

Only a few counts were recorded for this clone. The chain links TRBV9 to TRBJ2-2; D is unclear. Trimming removed 3 bases at V and 4 bases at J, with 13 bases between. The germline CDR1 and CDR2 sequences are SGDLS and YYNGEE. The CDR3 consists of 15 residues. CDR3 residues: CASSERHEFTGELFF. DNA of the CDR3: TGTGCCAGCAGCGAGAGACATGAGTTCACCGGGGAGCTGTTTTTT. The full variable domain, its missing parts supplied by reference TRBV9 and TRBJ2-2, is DSGVTQTPKHLITATGQRVTLRCSPRSGDLSVYWYQQSLDQGLQFLIQYYNGEERAKGNILERFSAQQFPDLHSELNLSSLELGDSALYFCASSERHEFTGELFFGEGSRLTVL.

The chain is built from TRBV6-5 and TRBJ1-4; TRBD1 matches at 7 bases. Germline CDR1 is MNHEY and CDR2 is SVGAGI. J gave up 8 bases and V 6 bases, and 9 bases lay outside the gene matches. This CDR3 region has 14 residues. CDR3 sequence reads: CASRTHRGKEKLFF. As DNA, the CDR3 is TGTGCCAGCAGGACGCACAGGGGAAAGGAAAAACTGTTTTTT.

This clone was seen a few times. This may be a read error, as it is one base from a much larger clone. The sample holds other DNA sequences that translate to the same CDR3. The chain carries TRBV10-3 and TRBJ1-4, with unresolved D. This CDR3 spans 12 amino acids. Germline-derived CDR1 and CDR2 are ENHRY and SYGVKD. Between the trimmed V and J ends, which lost 1 base and 7 bases, there was a span of 4 bases. CDR3 amino acids: CAISELAEKLFF. The CDR3 DNA sequence: TGTGCCATCAGTGAGTTGGCTGAAAAACTGTTTTTT.

The V call is TRBV21-1, the J call TRBJ1-5. TRBV21-1 is a recognized pseudogene. The CDR3 is made up of 14 amino acids. The CDR3 protein is CASSKASGSQPQHF. The DNA for the CDR3 is TGTGCCAGCAGCAAAGCATCCGGGAGTCAGCCCCAGCATTTT.

This clone occurred a few times. This chain connects TRBV7-2 to TRBJ2-1; D possibly corresponds to TRBD2 (5 bases). CDR3 length equals 12 residues. Germline CDR1 and CDR2: SGHTA and FQGNSA. V was trimmed by 5 bases and J by 7 bases, leaving 9 bases between them. In nucleotides, the CDR3 is TGTGCCAGCAGCCCAGCGGTGAATGAGCAGTTCTTC. It translates to CASSPAVNEQFF. Variable domain in full (rest from reference TRBV7-2 and TRBJ2-1): GAGVSQSPSNKVTEKGKDVELRCDPISGHTALYWYRQSLGQGLEFLIYFQGNSAPDKSGLPSDRFSAERTGGSVSTLTIQRTQQEDSAVYLCASSPAVNEQFFGPGTRLTVL.

The V call is TRBV5-1, the J call TRBJ2-3; tentative D call: TRBD1 (6 bases). V lost 5 bases to trimming and J lost 0 bases, with 13 bases between them. This CDR3 has 15 amino acids. In germline, CDR1 is SGHRS, CDR2 YFSETQ. The CDR3 protein is CASRLQGHSTDTQYF. For the CDR3, the DNA is TGCGCCAGCAGGCTTCAGGGGCATAGCACAGATACGCAGTATTTT. Filled out from reference TRBV5-1 and TRBJ2-3, the complete variable domain reads KAGVTQTPRYLIKTRGQQVTLSCSPISGHRSVSWYQQTPGQGLQFLFEYFSETQRNKGNFPGRFSGRQFSNSRSEMNVSTLELGDSALYLCASRLQGHSTDTQYFGPGTRLTVL.

This clone was seen more than once but under ten times. The gene calls are TRBV7-2 and TRBJ2-7; 10 nucleotides match TRBD2. Germline V gives CDR1 SGHTA, CDR2 FQGNSA. CDR3 length: 15 amino acids. V trimming: 1 base; J trimming: 4 bases; junction bases outside the gene matches: 4. The CDR3 nucleotides read TGTGCCAGCAGCTTAGGTGGACTAGCGGTGTACGAGCAGTACTTC. It translates to CASSLGGLAVYEQYF.